Below are 16 T cell receptor beta chains sequenced from a single sample in a study of low-dose radiotherapy and immunotherapy resistance in tumors. The time point: before trial treatment. Primers targeting TRAV and TRBV primed first-strand cDNA, covering alpha and beta chains. TCRs were amplified for roughly 22 PCR cycles with a constant-region primer and V-primer adapter. One entry per CDR3 protein, called by TCRdb with MiXCR from the reads. The sample has 40,000 or so distinct CDR3 sequences; around a third are singletons. Sequencing used PBMCs, obtained before treatment. The source of these receptors is a male donor with gallbladder cancer.

By share of the sample, this clonotype is medium-sized. This chain uses TRBV28 with TRBJ2-5; either TRBD1 or TRBD2 may supply D (6 bases each). CDR1 is MDHEN and CDR2 is SYDVKM in the germline V gene. This CDR3 is 14 amino acids long. V shed 2 bases and J shed 5 bases, with 12 bases lying between them. The CDR3 DNA reads TGTGCCAGCAGTTTAGTGGGGGCGGGGGAGACCCAGTACTTC. It specifies CASSLVGAGETQYF. Full variable domain (remainder filled in from reference TRBV28 and TRBJ2-5): DVKVTQSSRYLVKRTGEKVFLECVQDMDHENMFWYRQDPGLGLRLIYFSYDVKMKEKGDIPEGYSVSREKKERFSLILESASTNQTSMYLCASSLVGAGETQYFGPGTRLLVL.

In its sample, this clonotype is medium-sized. The genes are TRBV24-1 and TRBJ2-3, with 8 positions matching TRBD2. This CDR3 region has 16 residues. V was clipped by 2 bases and J by 0 bases; unmatched bases: 3. Germline values: CDR1 KGHDR, CDR2 SFDVKD. CDR3 sequence (DNA): TGTGCCACCAGTGATTGGACTAGCAAGAGCACAGATACGCAGTATTTT. It codes for CATSDWTSKSTDTQYF.

This clonotype was detected ten times or more. The V call is TRBV11-1, the J call TRBJ2-2; 10 bases map to TRBD2. Losses at the gene ends were 4 bases for V and 0 bases for J; bases not matched to a gene: 8. CDR3 size: 18 residues. Germline CDR1 and CDR2: SGHAT and FQDESV (reference sequence). The CDR3 region is CASSSSGGARTNTGELFF. The CDR3, as DNA: TGTGCCAGCAGCTCCAGCGGGGGGGCAAGAACGAACACCGGGGAGCTGTTTTTT.

In this sample, this clonotype turned up many times. V usage is TRBV12-3 or TRBV12-4 and J usage is TRBJ2-1, with 7 bases identical to TRBD1. The CDR3 length is 13 residues. The ends lost 3 bases at V and 9 bases at J; junction bases unmatched: 5. The CDR3 DNA sequence: TGTGCCAGCAGTTTGGCAGGGGGAAGTGAGCAGTTCTTC. Translated, it gives CASSLAGGSEQFF.

This clonotype is categorized as medium-sized. CDR3 protein: CASSLRTSGSSEQYF. CDR3 in DNA: TGTGCCAGCAGCCTCAGGACTAGCGGGAGTTCTGAGCAGTACTTC. J is TRBJ2-7 and V is TRBV28; 13 bases align to TRBD2. This CDR3 has 15 residues. In germline, CDR1 is MDHEN, CDR2 SYDVKM. The J segment lost 7 bases and the V segment lost 6 bases, leaving 9 bases of the junction unmatched.

Many counts were recorded for this clonotype. The V gene is TRBV10-3, the J gene TRBJ1-5; 8 nucleotides match TRBD1. The CDR3 is 12 amino acids. Germline CDR1 ENHRY, CDR2 SYGVKD. V lost 10 bases, J lost 7 bases, and 6 bases stayed unmatched. The CDR3 loop is CATGQGPQPQHF. CDR3 DNA sequence: TGTGCCACCGGACAGGGCCCCCAGCCCCAGCATTTT.

Worth noting for this clonotype: A far larger clone is just one base off, so this is likely a read error. The J gene is TRBJ2-7, the V gene TRBV13; perhaps TRBD2 as D (7 bases). The CDR3 totals 14 residues. The germline V gene has CDR1 PRHDT and CDR2 FYEKMQ (reference sequence). The CDR3 loop reads CASGLVGGQGEQYF. Written as DNA, the CDR3 is TGTGCCAGCGGCTTAGTCGGGGGGCAGGGCGAGCAGTACTTC.

Many counts were recorded for this clonotype. The V call is TRBV3-1, the J call TRBJ1-2; D unresolved. The V and J ends lost 1 base and 7 bases respectively, with 7 bases between them. The CDR3 length is 12 residues. Germline CDR1 reads LGHDT; CDR2 reads YNNKEL (reference sequence). The CDR3 bases are TGTGCCAGCAGCCAAGGTCTTCGTGGCTACACCTTC. Encoded protein: CASSQGLRGYTF.

The chain couples TRBV6-2 or TRBV6-3 to TRBJ1-5; weak D call: TRBD1 (5 bases). The CDR3 runs to 16 residues. The germline CDR1 and CDR2 sequences are MNHEY and SVGEGT. The V end lost 5 bases, the J end lost 3 bases, and 17 bases lay between the germline ends. Here the CDR3 DNA reads TGTGCCAGCAGTGAATCTGCAGGGAGTTTCAATCAGCCCCAGCATTTT. Translation gives CASSESAGSFNQPQHF.

This clonotype was observed many times. The chain has TRBV6-2 or TRBV6-3 and TRBJ2-7, with 8 bases fitting TRBD1. This CDR3 comprises 15 residues. The V segment lost 2 bases and the J segment 1 base; nucleotides outside the gene matches: 4. Germline loops: CDR1 MNHEY, CDR2 SVGEGT. The chain's CDR3 is CASSYGGTGSYEQYF. The DNA for the CDR3 is TGTGCCAGCAGTTACGGGGGGACAGGATCCTACGAGCAGTACTTC.

The table lists this clonotype with a few counts. The CDR3 loop is CASSERGGHRTQYF. CDR3 nucleotide sequence: TGTGCCAGCAGCGAGCGGGGGGGCCACCGTACGCAGTATTTT. V is TRBV5-4 and J is TRBJ2-3, with 10 bases lining up with TRBD2. CDR1 is SGHNT, CDR2 YYREEE, per germline (reference sequence). The ends lost 4 bases at V and 8 bases at J; junction bases unmatched: 7. The CDR3 is made up of 14 amino acids. Full variable domain (remainder filled in from reference TRBV5-4 and TRBJ2-3): ETGVTQSPTHLIKTRGQQVTLRCSSQSGHNTVSWYQQALGQGPQFIFQYYREEENGRGNFPPRFSGLQFPNYSSELNVNALELDDSALYLCASSERGGHRTQYFGPGTRLTVL.

The sample holds many counts of this clonotype. The rearrangement joins TRBV6-2 or TRBV6-3 to TRBJ1-5, with D unclear. Trimming cost V 6 bases and J 10 bases, with 16 bases left between them. There are 13 residues in the CDR3. Per the germline V gene, CDR1 is MNHEY and CDR2 is SVGEGT. The CDR3 sequence: CASSSDRIRPQHF. The CDR3 region has the DNA TGTGCCAGCAGCTCGGATCGGATACGCCCCCAGCATTTT.

This clonotype has ten or more counts. The rearrangement links TRBV7-2 to TRBJ2-7, with 7 bases matching TRBD1. The CDR3 is made up of 16 amino acids. Trimming at V came to 5 bases and at J to 9 bases, leaving 19 bases not matched to a gene. The V gene's germline CDR1 is SGHTA and CDR2 FQGNSA. CDR3 DNA: TGTGCCAGCAGCCTGAAAGGGACAGACTTGACTTTGGGGCAGTACTTC. Translated, it gives CASSLKGTDLTLGQYF.

This clonotype was seen many times. The gene calls are TRBV20-1 and TRBJ2-1; no clear D gene. The V end was cut by 6 bases, the J end by 3 bases, with 12 bases between. Germline loops: CDR1 DFQATT, CDR2 SNEGSKA (reference sequence). CDR3 size: 13 residues. Here the CDR3 DNA reads TGCAGTGCCCCCGGTGCGGACTACAATGAGCAGTTCTTC. This gives the protein CSAPGADYNEQFF.

This clonotype was found many times. The J gene is TRBJ1-1, the V gene TRBV29-1; D is unclear. V dropped 5 bases and J dropped 1 base, with 8 bases sitting between them. There are 12 residues in the CDR3. Germline values: CDR1 SQVTM, CDR2 ANQGSEA. CDR3 in DNA: TGCAGCGTTCTCTTGCGGAACACTGAAGCTTTCTTT. It translates to CSVLLRNTEAFF. Based on the CDR3 plus reference TRBV29-1 and TRBJ1-1, the full variable domain is SAVISQKPSRDICQRGTSLTIQCQVDSQVTMMFWYRQQPGQSLTLIATANQGSEATYESGFVIDKFPISRPNLTFSTLTVSNMSPEDSSIYLCSVLLRNTEAFFGQGTRLTVV.

At least ten counts were recorded for this clonotype. This sequence joins TRBV6-2 or TRBV6-3 and TRBJ1-5; 9 bases map to TRBD1. Germline V gene sequence: CDR1 MNHEY, CDR2 SVGEGT. The CDR3 spans 14 residues. Trimming removed 6 bases from V and 9 bases from J; junction bases left unmatched: 9. The CDR3 DNA follows: TGTGCCAGCAGGCCCGACAGGGGGTTGCGGCCCCAGCATTTT. Its protein is CASRPDRGLRPQHF.